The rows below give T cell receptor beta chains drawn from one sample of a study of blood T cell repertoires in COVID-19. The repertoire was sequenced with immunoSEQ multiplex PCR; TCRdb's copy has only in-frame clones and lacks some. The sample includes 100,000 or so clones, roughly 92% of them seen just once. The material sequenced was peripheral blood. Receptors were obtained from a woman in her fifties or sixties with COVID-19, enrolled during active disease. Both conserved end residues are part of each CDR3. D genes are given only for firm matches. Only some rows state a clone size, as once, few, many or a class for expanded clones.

CDR3 DNA: TGTGCCAGCAGCTCACGGACAGGGGGCGAAGTTGAAAAACTGTTTTTT
CDR3 protein: CASSSRTGGEVEKLFF
D gene: TRBD1
clone size: .
V gene: TRBV13
CDR3 length: 16
J gene: TRBJ1-4

CDR3 DNA: TGTGCCAGCAGTTCTAGCCGGGGGGCACCCCTCCACTTT
CDR3 protein: CASSSSRGAPLHF
D gene: .
clone size: .
V gene: TRBV12-3/TRBV12-4
CDR3 length: 13
J gene: TRBJ1-6

CDR3 DNA: TGTGCCAGCAGTATAGCGGGGCAGCAGTACTTC
CDR3 protein: CASSIAGQQYF
D gene: TRBD2
clone size: .
V gene: TRBV2
CDR3 length: 11
J gene: TRBJ2-7

CDR3 DNA: TGTGCCAGCAGCTTAGAGGCTACCCAGGGATCTGAAGCTTTCTTT
CDR3 protein: CASSLEATQGSEAFF
D gene: .
clone size: .
V gene: TRBV7-2
CDR3 length: 15
J gene: TRBJ1-1

CDR3 DNA: TGTGCCAGCAGCTTCACGGGGGGCACCGGGGAGCTGTTTTTT
CDR3 protein: CASSFTGGTGELFF
D gene: TRBD2
clone size: .
V gene: TRBV11-3
CDR3 length: 14
J gene: TRBJ2-2

CDR3 DNA: TGTGCCTGGAGTGAACGGAGGAACACTGAAGCTTTCTTT
CDR3 protein: CAWSERRNTEAFF
D gene: .
clone size: .
V gene: TRBV30
CDR3 length: 13
J gene: TRBJ1-1

CDR3 DNA: TGTGCCAGCAGCCCAGGGACTAGCGGGAAGACAGATACGCAGTATTTT
CDR3 protein: CASSPGTSGKTDTQYF
D gene: TRBD2
clone size: .
V gene: TRBV11-2
CDR3 length: 16
J gene: TRBJ2-3

CDR3 DNA: TGTGCCACCCAGGGCCGGGATACGCAGTATTTT
CDR3 protein: CATQGRDTQYF
D gene: .
clone size: .
V gene: TRBV11-2
CDR3 length: 11
J gene: TRBJ2-3

CDR3 DNA: TGTGCCAGCAGTCTTAGCGGGGGGTATACAGATACGCAGTATTTT
CDR3 protein: CASSLSGGYTDTQYF
D gene: TRBD2
clone size: .
V gene: TRBV2
CDR3 length: 15
J gene: TRBJ2-3

CDR3 DNA: TGTGCCAGCAGCGGACCACTTACAGGGTTGAACACTGAAGCTTTCTTT
CDR3 protein: CASSGPLTGLNTEAFF
D gene: .
clone size: .
V gene: TRBV7-2
CDR3 length: 16
J gene: TRBJ1-1

CDR3 DNA: TGCGCCAGCAGCTTCGGCAGGGTGGAAGGCTACACCTTC
CDR3 protein: CASSFGRVEGYTF
D gene: .
clone size: .
V gene: TRBV5-1
CDR3 length: 13
J gene: TRBJ1-2

CDR3 DNA: TGTGCCTGGAGCGCCTCCCGGCAGGGCAATGTCTACACCTTC
CDR3 protein: CAWSASRQGNVYTF
D gene: .
clone size: .
V gene: TRBV30
CDR3 length: 14
J gene: TRBJ1-2

CDR3 DNA: TGTGCCTGGAGTCGAGGCTACAATGAGCAGTTCTTC
CDR3 protein: CAWSRGYNEQFF
D gene: .
clone size: .
V gene: TRBV30
CDR3 length: 12
J gene: TRBJ2-1

CDR3 DNA: TGTGCCAGTAGTATCCAGGGGGCTGCCGGTGGCTACACCTTC
CDR3 protein: CASSIQGAAGGYTF
D gene: TRBD1
clone size: once
V gene: TRBV19
CDR3 length: 14
J gene: TRBJ1-2

CDR3 DNA: TGTGCCAGCAGTGTTTCAGGTACCGGGGCCAACGTCCTGACTTTC
CDR3 protein: CASSVSGTGANVLTF
D gene: .
clone size: .
V gene: TRBV27
CDR3 length: 15
J gene: TRBJ2-6

CDR3 DNA: TGTGCCAGCTCACCACGAAGACAGGGGATGACTAATGAAAAACTGTTTTTT
CDR3 protein: CASSPRRQGMTNEKLFF
D gene: TRBD1
clone size: .
V gene: TRBV18
CDR3 length: 17
J gene: TRBJ1-4

CDR3 DNA: TGCGCCAGCAGTCAAAAGAATAGGACTGCCAAAAACATTCAGTACTTC
CDR3 protein: CASSQKNRTAKNIQYF
D gene: .
clone size: .
V gene: TRBV23-1
CDR3 length: 16
J gene: TRBJ2-4

CDR3 DNA: TGTGCCAGTAAAGGTGGACATACGAGCTCTGGAAACACCATATATTTT
CDR3 protein: CASKGGHTSSGNTIYF
D gene: .
clone size: once
V gene: TRBV19
CDR3 length: 16
J gene: TRBJ1-3

CDR3 DNA: TGTGCCAGCAGCGTTACCGGGACAATCTATAATTCACCCCTCCACTTT
CDR3 protein: CASSVTGTIYNSPLHF
D gene: .
clone size: .
V gene: TRBV5-8
CDR3 length: 16
J gene: TRBJ1-6

CDR3 DNA: TGTGCCAGCAGCCTTGGGGCGGGACAGGACAATGAGCAGTTCTTC
CDR3 protein: CASSLGAGQDNEQFF
D gene: TRBD1
clone size: .
V gene: TRBV27
CDR3 length: 15
J gene: TRBJ2-1

CDR3 DNA: TGTGCCAGCAGCCAAAGAGCTCTCTCTGGGGCCAACGTCCTGACTTTC
CDR3 protein: CASSQRALSGANVLTF
D gene: .
clone size: once
V gene: TRBV14
CDR3 length: 16
J gene: TRBJ2-6

CDR3 DNA: TGTGCCAGCAGCTTTTGGACAGGGGGCCGAGTCACTGAAGCTTTCTTT
CDR3 protein: CASSFWTGGRVTEAFF
D gene: TRBD1
clone size: .
V gene: TRBV28
CDR3 length: 16
J gene: TRBJ1-1

CDR3 DNA: TGTGCCAGCTCCGGGAGGGGGGTACTCAATGAGCAGTTCTTC
CDR3 protein: CASSGRGVLNEQFF
D gene: TRBD2
clone size: .
V gene: TRBV11-3
CDR3 length: 14
J gene: TRBJ2-1

CDR3 DNA: TGTGCCGGGAGGGACAGGGGAGACTCACCCCTCCACTTT
CDR3 protein: CAGRDRGDSPLHF
D gene: TRBD1
clone size: .
V gene: TRBV6-5
CDR3 length: 13
J gene: TRBJ1-6

CDR3 DNA: TGTGCCAGCTCACCTCCGGCTATGCAGGGGCCGAGCGAGGATGGCTACACCTTC
CDR3 protein: CASSPPAMQGPSEDGYTF
D gene: .
clone size: .
V gene: TRBV18
CDR3 length: 18
J gene: TRBJ1-2

CDR3 DNA: TGTGCCAGTAGTCCTAGACAGGGGTCGTATAATTCACCCCTCCACTTT
CDR3 protein: CASSPRQGSYNSPLHF
D gene: TRBD1
clone size: .
V gene: TRBV19
CDR3 length: 16
J gene: TRBJ1-6

CDR3 DNA: TGTGCCAGCAGCCAATCTACCGGAAACACCATATATTTT
CDR3 protein: CASSQSTGNTIYF
D gene: .
clone size: .
V gene: TRBV3-1/TRBV3-2
CDR3 length: 13
J gene: TRBJ1-3

CDR3 DNA: TGTGCCAGCAGCTTAGGCGGGGGGGCCTCCGAGTATTTT
CDR3 protein: CASSLGGGASEYF
D gene: TRBD2
clone size: .
V gene: TRBV5-6
CDR3 length: 13
J gene: TRBJ2-3

CDR3 DNA: TGTGCCAGCAGTAGAATAGCGGGGGGTAAAGCAGATACGCAGTATTTT
CDR3 protein: CASSRIAGGKADTQYF
D gene: TRBD2
clone size: .
V gene: TRBV2
CDR3 length: 16
J gene: TRBJ2-3

CDR3 DNA: TGCGCCAGCAGCCAAGAAAGTGGGGCACCTGAAGCTTTCTTT
CDR3 protein: CASSQESGAPEAFF
D gene: .
clone size: once
V gene: TRBV4-3
CDR3 length: 14
J gene: TRBJ1-1

CDR3 DNA: TGTGCCAGCAGCTCAGGACAGGTACGAGAAAAACTGTTTTTT
CDR3 protein: CASSSGQVREKLFF
D gene: TRBD1
clone size: .
V gene: TRBV5-4
CDR3 length: 14
J gene: TRBJ1-4

CDR3 DNA: TGTGCCAGCAGTGAAGTGATGGAGAGATACACTGAAGCTTTCTTT
CDR3 protein: CASSEVMERYTEAFF
D gene: .
clone size: once
V gene: TRBV2
CDR3 length: 15
J gene: TRBJ1-1

CDR3 DNA: TGTGCCAGTAGTATAGCAGGTTTCTATGGCTACACCTTC
CDR3 protein: CASSIAGFYGYTF
D gene: .
clone size: .
V gene: TRBV19
CDR3 length: 13
J gene: TRBJ1-2

CDR3 DNA: TGTGCCAGCAGCCCGGCCAACGCGGGAGATACGCAGTATTTT
CDR3 protein: CASSPANAGDTQYF
D gene: .
clone size: .
V gene: TRBV5-4
CDR3 length: 14
J gene: TRBJ2-3

CDR3 DNA: TGTGCCGTCGGGAACACTGAAGCTTTCTTT
CDR3 protein: CAVGNTEAFF
D gene: .
clone size: .
V gene: TRBV19
CDR3 length: 10
J gene: TRBJ1-1

CDR3 DNA: TGCAGCGTGACTTCATGGGAGCGGGGGGCAGGGGAGCAGTTCTTC
CDR3 protein: CSVTSWERGAGEQFF
D gene: TRBD2
clone size: .
V gene: TRBV29-1
CDR3 length: 15
J gene: TRBJ2-1

CDR3 DNA: TGTGCCAGTAGTATAGATCTTACTGGCTATGGCTACACCTTC
CDR3 protein: CASSIDLTGYGYTF
D gene: .
clone size: .
V gene: TRBV19
CDR3 length: 14
J gene: TRBJ1-2

CDR3 DNA: TGCGCCAGCAGCTTAGGACAGGACTATGGCTACACCTTC
CDR3 protein: CASSLGQDYGYTF
D gene: TRBD1
clone size: .
V gene: TRBV5-1
CDR3 length: 13
J gene: TRBJ1-2

CDR3 DNA: TGTGCCAGCAGCCCCCCAGGGATTATGAACACTGAAGCTTTCTTT
CDR3 protein: CASSPPGIMNTEAFF
D gene: .
clone size: .
V gene: TRBV9
CDR3 length: 15
J gene: TRBJ1-1

CDR3 DNA: TGTGCCAGCAGTTTATCGAGCGGGGCGTCAGGTCAGCCCCAGCATTTT
CDR3 protein: CASSLSSGASGQPQHF
D gene: .
clone size: once
V gene: TRBV27
CDR3 length: 16
J gene: TRBJ1-5

CDR3 DNA: TGTGCCAGCAGCGTAGGCGGGGGATTTGGTGGCTACACCTTC
CDR3 protein: CASSVGGGFGGYTF
D gene: .
clone size: .
V gene: TRBV9
CDR3 length: 14
J gene: TRBJ1-2

CDR3 DNA: TGTGCCAGCAGCCCAGGGAGGTCTGGGGGAAACACCATATATTTT
CDR3 protein: CASSPGRSGGNTIYF
D gene: .
clone size: .
V gene: TRBV5-4
CDR3 length: 15
J gene: TRBJ1-3